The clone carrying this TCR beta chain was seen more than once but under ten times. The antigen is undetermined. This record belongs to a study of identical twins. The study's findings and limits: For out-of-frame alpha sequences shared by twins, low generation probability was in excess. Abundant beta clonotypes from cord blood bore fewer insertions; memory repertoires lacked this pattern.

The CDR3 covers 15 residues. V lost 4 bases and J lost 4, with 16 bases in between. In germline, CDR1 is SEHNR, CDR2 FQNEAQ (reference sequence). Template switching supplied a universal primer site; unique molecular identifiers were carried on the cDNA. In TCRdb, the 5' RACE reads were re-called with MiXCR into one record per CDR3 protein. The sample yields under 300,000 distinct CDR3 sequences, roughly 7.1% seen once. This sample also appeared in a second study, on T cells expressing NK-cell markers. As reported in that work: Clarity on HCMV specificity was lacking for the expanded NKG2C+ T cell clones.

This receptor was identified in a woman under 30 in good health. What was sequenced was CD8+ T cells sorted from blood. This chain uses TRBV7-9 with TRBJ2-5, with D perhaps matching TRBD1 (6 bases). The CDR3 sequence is CASSSYRESGETQYF. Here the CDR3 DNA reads TGTGCCAGCAGCTCGTACAGGGAATCGGGAGAGACCCAGTACTTC.